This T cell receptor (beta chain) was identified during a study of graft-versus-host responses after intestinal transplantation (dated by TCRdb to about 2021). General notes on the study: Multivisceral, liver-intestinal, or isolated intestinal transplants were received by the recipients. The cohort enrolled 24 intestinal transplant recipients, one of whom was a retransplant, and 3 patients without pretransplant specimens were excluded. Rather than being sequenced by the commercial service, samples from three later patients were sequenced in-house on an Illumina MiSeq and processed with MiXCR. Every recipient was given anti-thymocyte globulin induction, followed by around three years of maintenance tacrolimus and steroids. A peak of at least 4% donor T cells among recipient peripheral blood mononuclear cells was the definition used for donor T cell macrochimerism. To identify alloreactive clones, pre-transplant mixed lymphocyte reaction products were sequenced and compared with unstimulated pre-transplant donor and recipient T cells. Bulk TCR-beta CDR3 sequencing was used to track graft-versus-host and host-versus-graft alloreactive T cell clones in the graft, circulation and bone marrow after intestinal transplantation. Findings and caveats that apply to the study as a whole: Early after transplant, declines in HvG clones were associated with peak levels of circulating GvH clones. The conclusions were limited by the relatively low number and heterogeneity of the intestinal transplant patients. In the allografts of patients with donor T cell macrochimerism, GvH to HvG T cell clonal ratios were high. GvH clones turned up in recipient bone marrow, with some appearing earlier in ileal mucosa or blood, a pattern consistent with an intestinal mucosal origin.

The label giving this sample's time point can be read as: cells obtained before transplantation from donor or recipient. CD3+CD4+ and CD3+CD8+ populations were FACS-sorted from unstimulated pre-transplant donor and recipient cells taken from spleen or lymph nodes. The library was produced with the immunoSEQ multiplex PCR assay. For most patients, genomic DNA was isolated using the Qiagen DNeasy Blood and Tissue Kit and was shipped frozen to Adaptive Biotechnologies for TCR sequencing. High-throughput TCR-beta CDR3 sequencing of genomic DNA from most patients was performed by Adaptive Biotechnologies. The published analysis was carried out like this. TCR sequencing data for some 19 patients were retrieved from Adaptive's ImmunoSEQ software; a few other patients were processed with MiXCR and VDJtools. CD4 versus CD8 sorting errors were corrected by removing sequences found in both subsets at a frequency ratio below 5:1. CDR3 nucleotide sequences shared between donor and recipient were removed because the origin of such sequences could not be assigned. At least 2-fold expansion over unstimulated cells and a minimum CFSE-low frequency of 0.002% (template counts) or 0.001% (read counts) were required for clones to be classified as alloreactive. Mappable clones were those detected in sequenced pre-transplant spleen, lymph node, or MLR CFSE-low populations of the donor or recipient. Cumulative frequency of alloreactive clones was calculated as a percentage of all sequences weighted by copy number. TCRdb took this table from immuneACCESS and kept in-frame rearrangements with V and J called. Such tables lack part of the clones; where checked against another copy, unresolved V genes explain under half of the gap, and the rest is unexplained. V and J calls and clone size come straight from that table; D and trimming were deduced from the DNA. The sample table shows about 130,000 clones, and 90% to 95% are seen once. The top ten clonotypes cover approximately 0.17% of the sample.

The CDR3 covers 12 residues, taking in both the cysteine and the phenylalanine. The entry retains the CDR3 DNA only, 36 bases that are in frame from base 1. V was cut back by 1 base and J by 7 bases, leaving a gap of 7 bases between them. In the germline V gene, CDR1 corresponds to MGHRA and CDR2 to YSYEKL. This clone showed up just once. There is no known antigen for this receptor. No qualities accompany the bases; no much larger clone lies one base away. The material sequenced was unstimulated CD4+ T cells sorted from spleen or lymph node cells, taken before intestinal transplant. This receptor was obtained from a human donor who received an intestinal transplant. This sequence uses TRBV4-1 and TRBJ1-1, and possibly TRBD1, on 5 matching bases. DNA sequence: TGCGCCAGCAGCCAAGGGGGGGTTGAAGCTTTCTTT. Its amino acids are CASSQGGVEAFF.